This is a list of T cell receptor beta chains from one sample in a study of CXCR4 blockade with PD-1 therapy in pancreatic cancer. TCRdb keeps only in-frame clones here, not all; method: immunoSEQ multiplex PCR. The table records around 5,000 clones, roughly 57% of them present only once. The source material was tumor tissue. These receptors were taken from a human donor with pancreatic ductal adenocarcinoma. Each CDR3 is given with its conserved first and last residue. A D gene is named only where the DNA matches it firmly. Size is stated for part of the rows, as once, few or many counts, or as a class when the clone is expanded.

V	size	length	D	J	CDR3	DNA
TRBV28	NA	16	NA	TRBJ1-5	CASRLGIRLGNQPQHF	TGTGCCAGCCGGCTAGGGATTAGATTGGGCAATCAGCCCCAGCATTTT
TRBV9	few	14	TRBD1	TRBJ2-7	CVSSVGTGGNEQYF	TGTGTCAGCAGCGTAGGGACAGGGGGCAACGAGCAGTACTTC
TRBV10-2	NA	13	NA	TRBJ2-4	CASVDRAKNIQYF	TGCGCCAGCGTAGACAGGGCCAAAAACATTCAGTACTTC
TRBV11-3	NA	16	TRBD2	TRBJ2-3	CASSSAGLAVTDTQYF	TGTGCCAGCAGCTCCGCGGGACTAGCGGTAACAGATACGCAGTATTTT
TRBV6-8	few	16	NA	TRBJ1-5	CASSSGGGSHNQPQHF	TGTGCCAGCAGTTCCGGGGGGGGGTCTCACAATCAGCCCCAGCATTTT
TRBV19	NA	13	TRBD2	TRBJ2-7	CASSRGLFYEQYF	TGTGCCAGTAGTCGGGGACTATTCTACGAGCAGTACTTC
TRBV6-8	NA	13	NA	TRBJ2-5	CATQSGVGGTQYF	TGTGCCACCCAGTCGGGGGTTGGCGGGACCCAGTACTTC
TRBV9	NA	17	TRBD2	TRBJ2-1	CASSVGGSGRADNEQFF	TGTGCCAGCAGCGTAGGGGGTAGCGGGAGGGCCGATAATGAGCAGTTCTTC
TRBV6-8	NA	19	TRBD2	TRBJ2-7	CASSYPDYRLAGGIYEQYF	TGTGCCAGCAGTTACCCCGACTATCGGCTAGCGGGAGGGATCTACGAGCAGTACTTC
TRBV1	NA	14	NA	TRBJ2-1	CASSQDHLGREQFF	TGCGCCAGCAGCCAAGATCACTTGGGTAGGGAGCAGTTCTTC
TRBV12-5	NA	14	TRBD1	TRBJ1-3	CASEQGQGRNTIYF	TGTGCTAGTGAGCAGGGACAGGGGAGGAACACCATATATTTT
TRBV10-2	NA	20	TRBD2	TRBJ2-7	CASSDNRPSMASGRTYEQYF	TGCGCCAGCAGTGACAATAGACCTTCTATGGCGAGCGGGAGGACCTACGAGCAGTACTTC
TRBV6-8	few	12	NA	TRBJ2-1	CASSVGRDEQFF	TGTGCCAGCAGTGTAGGAAGAGATGAGCAGTTCTTC
TRBV19	NA	11	NA	TRBJ1-1	CATLTASEAFF	TGTGCCACACTGACAGCCAGTGAAGCTTTCTTT
TRBV6-4	NA	11	NA	TRBJ2-7	CASGRAGEQYF	TGTGCCAGCGGCAGGGCGGGTGAGCAGTACTTC
TRBV18	once	13	NA	TRBJ2-2	CASSKTVTGELFF	TGTGCCAGCTCAAAGACAGTTACCGGGGAGCTGTTTTTT
TRBV11-3	medium-sized	14	NA	TRBJ2-1	CASSLSSGYNEQFF	TGTGCCAGCAGCTTATCAAGCGGCTACAATGAGCAGTTCTTC
TRBV14	few	13	NA	TRBJ1-2	CASSQYASGGYTF	TGTGCCAGCAGCCAATACGCTAGCGGTGGCTACACCTTC
TRBV28	NA	15	TRBD2	TRBJ2-1	CASSFRGRGEDEQFF	TGTGCCAGCAGTTTCCGCGGGAGGGGGGAGGATGAGCAGTTCTTC
TRBV27	few	15	TRBD1	TRBJ2-5	CASSLWDRGQETQYF	TGTGCCAGCAGTTTATGGGACAGGGGCCAAGAGACCCAGTACTTC
TRBV11-3	NA	16	NA	TRBJ2-3	CASSPQGGSRPDTQYF	TGTGCCAGCAGCCCACAGGGCGGGAGCCGACCAGATACGCAGTATTTT
TRBV9	few	15	TRBD2	TRBJ2-1	CASSVGPSGRNEQFF	TGTGCCAGCAGCGTAGGTCCTAGCGGGAGAAATGAGCAGTTCTTC
TRBV28	NA	15	NA	TRBJ1-2	CASSNFAVLFYGYTF	TGTGCCAGCAGCAATTTCGCCGTACTGTTTTATGGCTACACCTTC
TRBV19	NA	16	TRBD1	TRBJ1-1	CASSSLDRGKYTEAFF	TGTGCCAGTAGTTCCTTGGACAGGGGGAAGTACACTGAAGCTTTCTTT